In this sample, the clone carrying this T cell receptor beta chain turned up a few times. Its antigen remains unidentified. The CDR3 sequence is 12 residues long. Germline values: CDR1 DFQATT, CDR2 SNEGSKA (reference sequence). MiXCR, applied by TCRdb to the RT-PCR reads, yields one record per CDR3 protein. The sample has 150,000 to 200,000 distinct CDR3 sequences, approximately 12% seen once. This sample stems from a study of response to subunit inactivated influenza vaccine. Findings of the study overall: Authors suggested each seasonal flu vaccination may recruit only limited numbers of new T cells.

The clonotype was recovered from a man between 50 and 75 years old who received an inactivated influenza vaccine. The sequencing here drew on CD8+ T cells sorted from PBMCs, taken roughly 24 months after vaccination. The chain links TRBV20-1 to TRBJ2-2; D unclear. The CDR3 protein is CRALGRTGELFF. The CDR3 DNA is TGCAGGGCCCTCGGACGGACCGGGGAGCTGTTTTTT.